Below, 2 T cell receptor beta chains from the same sample are listed, as sequenced in a study of blood T cell repertoires in COVID-19. Profiled with immunoSEQ multiplex PCR; TCRdb holds only in-frame clones, not every one. The sample lists over 85,000 clones, under 95% seen once, with roughly 2.2% in the top ten. Sequencing input: peripheral blood. The receptors originated from a human donor with active COVID-19. The donor label of this sample is uncertain.

The rearrangement uses TRBV5-6 and TRBJ2-7; possible D gene TRBD2, 5 bases. This CDR3 contains 13 residues. V shed 0 bases and J shed 4 bases, with 8 bases lying between them. Germline V gene data show CDR1 as SGHDT and CDR2 as YYEEEE. CDR3 amino acids: CASSLAGLYEQYF. The CDR3 DNA follows: TGTGCCAGCAGCTTGGCGGGGTTGTACGAGCAGTACTTC.

This clone was observed a single time. The rearrangement uses TRBV6-5 and TRBJ2-5; 8 bases map to TRBD1. Trimming cost V 7 bases and J 3 bases; bases outside gene matches: 4. CDR1 is MNHEY, CDR2 SVGAGI, per germline. This CDR3 region has 13 residues. CDR3 protein: CASTTGQEETQYF. The CDR3 coding sequence is TGTGCCAGCACGACGGGACAGGAAGAGACCCAGTACTTC.